This T cell receptor beta chain was captured by sequencing in a study of T-cell reconstitution after alpha-beta-depleted transplantation in children. Overall study findings and caveats: It was reported that alpha-beta T cells came from several hundred expanded graft clones (about two months after transplant). Most T-cell counts and diversity one year after the transplant came from T cells that were newly produced. Surviving thymic progenitors and recipient T cells were the source of high TCRbeta diversity at day 60 in some patients.

V lost 7 bases and J lost 10, with 27 bases in between. The CDR3 covers 16 residues. The germline V gene has CDR1 MDHEN and CDR2 SYDVKM. This clonotype was recorded a few times. Its cognate antigen is unknown. Unique molecular identifiers featured in how the TCRbeta library was prepared. TCRdb re-derived calls from the PCR reads in MiXCR, one entry per CDR3 protein. The table shows approximately 430,000 distinct CDR3 sequences, with around 16% occurring only once. J is TRBJ2-3 and V is TRBV28; D is unclear. The sample here was PBMCs, mostly from graft donor cells, taken 360 days after TCRalphabeta/CD19-depleted stem cell transplant. The origin of this receptor is a boy under two years old who had a stem cell transplant for Wiskott-Aldrich syndrome, so the T cells may come from the graft donor. CDR3 sequence reads: CASTHLAGPTAIAQYF. The CDR3 DNA is TGTGCCAGCACCCACCTCGCCGGGCCCACAGCCATTGCGCAGTATTTT.